The 9 T cell receptor beta chains given below trace back to one sample, sequenced in a study of blood T cell repertoires in COVID-19. Only in-frame clones appear in the TCRdb table, and some are missing; sequencing was by immunoSEQ multiplex PCR. The table includes about 60,000 clones, roughly 90% detected once. The sequenced sample consisted of peripheral blood. Source of these receptors: a man in his 70s with acute or convalescent COVID-19.

In DNA form, the CDR3 reads TGTGCCAGCAGTCGGACAGAGCGGGGGGAGGAAGCTTTCTTT. This gives the protein CASSRTERGEEAFF. The chain links TRBV7-9 to TRBJ1-1, with TRBD1 as a possible D gene (6 bases). Trimming shortened V by 6 bases and J by 8 bases, and 19 bases separated the two germline ends. Germline V gene sequence: CDR1 SEHNR, CDR2 FQNEAQ (reference sequence). There are 14 residues in the CDR3.

This chain joins TRBV11-2 and TRBJ1-5; 7 bases map to TRBD1. Germline V gene sequence: CDR1 SGHAT, CDR2 FQNNGV. CDR3 length: 16 amino acids. Trimming at V came to 3 bases and at J to 7 bases, leaving 12 bases not matched to a gene. This chain's CDR3 is CASSLTGNAGGQPQHF. The CDR3, as DNA: TGTGCCAGCAGCTTGACAGGGAATGCAGGGGGGCAGCCCCAGCATTTT.

The rearrangement links TRBV7-9 to TRBJ1-1, with no clear D. The CDR3 is 14 residues long. Trimming removed 0 bases at V and 3 bases at J, with 8 bases between. CDR1 is SEHNR, CDR2 FQNEAQ, per germline (reference sequence). In DNA, the CDR3 is TGTGCCAGCAGCTTAGCCTCGTCGGACACTGAAGCTTTCTTT. Translating it yields CASSLASSDTEAFF.

The chain recombines TRBV19 with TRBJ2-1; 7 nucleotides line up with TRBD2. Germline CDR1 and CDR2: LNHDA and SQIVND (reference sequence). This CDR3 has 14 amino acids. Trimming took 3 bases from V and 5 from J; bases not matched to a gene: 4. Here the CDR3 reads CASSMGGINNEQFF. In DNA form, the CDR3 reads TGTGCCAGTAGTATGGGGGGGATTAACAATGAGCAGTTCTTC.

The rearrangement links TRBV7-2 to TRBJ2-3; D may be TRBD2 (7 bases). Per germline, CDR1 SGHTA and CDR2 FQGNSA. The CDR3 extends over 18 amino acids. V dropped 2 bases and J dropped 1 base, with 19 bases sitting between them. CDR3 protein: CASSLIGAGALGTDTQYF. CDR3 sequence (DNA): TGTGCCAGCAGCTTAATTGGGGCGGGGGCCTTAGGCACAGATACGCAGTATTTT. The full variable domain, in which reference TRBV7-2 and TRBJ2-3 provide the parts outside the CDR3, is GAGVSQSPSNKVTEKGKDVELRCDPISGHTALYWYRQSLGQGLEFLIYFQGNSAPDKSGLPSDRFSAERTGGSVSTLTIQRTQQEDSAVYLCASSLIGAGALGTDTQYFGPGTRLTVL.

This clone was recorded once. The CDR3 DNA reads TGTGCCAGCAGTTTCACTAGCGGCTACGAGCAGTACTTC. Translation: CASSFTSGYEQYF. J is TRBJ2-7 and V is TRBV12-3 or TRBV12-4; 8 nucleotides line up with TRBD2. V dropped 3 bases and J dropped 3; count of bases not matched to a gene: 1. CDR3 length: 13 residues.

This chain links TRBV2 with TRBJ1-5; 9 bases are a match to TRBD1. V was pared by 6 bases and J by 0 bases, with 3 bases of the junction left unmatched. This CDR3 comprises 15 residues. Germline V gene sequence: CDR1 SNHLY, CDR2 FYNNEI. As DNA, the CDR3 is TGTGCCAGCAGCCAGACAGGGGGTAGCAATCAGCCCCAGCATTTT. It codes for CASSQTGGSNQPQHF.

CDR3 sequence (DNA): TGTGCCAGCAGCTTGCAGCGGGGGAGCTCCTACGAGCAGTACTTC. As protein: CASSLQRGSSYEQYF. The chain has TRBV13 and TRBJ2-7; TRBD2 aligns across 8 bases. J gave up 0 bases and V 3 bases, and 4 bases lay outside the gene matches. In germline, CDR1 is PRHDT, CDR2 FYEKMQ (reference sequence). The CDR3 is made up of 15 amino acids.

The chain couples TRBV10-2 to TRBJ2-5, with 8 bases fitting TRBD2. The V gene's germline CDR1 is WSHSY and CDR2 SAAADI. The CDR3 runs 16 residues. The ends lost 3 bases at V and 4 bases at J; junction bases unmatched: 10. CDR3 DNA sequence: TGCGCCAGCAGTGAAATAGCGGGGAGACGGGGAGAGACCCAGTACTTC. The encoded protein is CASSEIAGRRGETQYF.